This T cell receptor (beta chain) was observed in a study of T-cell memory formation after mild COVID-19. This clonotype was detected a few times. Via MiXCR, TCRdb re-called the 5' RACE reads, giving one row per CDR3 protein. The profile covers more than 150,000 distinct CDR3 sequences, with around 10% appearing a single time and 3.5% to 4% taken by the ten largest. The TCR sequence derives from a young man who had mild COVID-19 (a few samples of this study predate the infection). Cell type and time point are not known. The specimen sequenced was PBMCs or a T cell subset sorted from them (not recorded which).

CDR3 sequence (DNA): TGCGCCAGCAGCCTAGGACCGGACAGCCTGGGGAACTATGGCTACACCTTC. Protein sequence: CASSLGPDSLGNYGYTF. The chain combines TRBV5-1 with TRBJ1-2; a possible D gene is TRBD1 (6 bases). V was trimmed by 4 bases and J by 2 bases, leaving 21 bases between them. Germline CDR1 reads SGHRS; CDR2 reads YFSETQ. The CDR3 is 17 residues long.